Below are 23 T cell receptor beta chains sequenced from a single sample in a study. TCRdb used MiXCR to reprocess the 5' RACE reads, holding one entry per CDR3 protein. The repertoire consists of fewer than 10,000 distinct CDR3 sequences, with around 40% occurring once and the leading ten covering 5.5% to 8%. Input material: tumor-infiltrating memory CD4+ T cells sorted from the breast tumor. Described subset: memory CD4+ T cells, CD4+CD45RO+CD25-. These receptors came from a female donor with breast cancer.

V is TRBV20-1 and J is TRBJ1-2; no definite D call. V was trimmed by 1 base and J by 1 base, leaving 10 bases between them. The germline V gene encodes CDR1 DFQATT and CDR2 SNEGSKA (reference sequence). CDR3 length: 14 amino acids. CDR3 in DNA: TGCAGTGCTAGAGCGAGAGGGTTTAACTATGGCTACACCTTC. Its protein is CSARARGFNYGYTF.

On this clonotype itself: Germline and junction disagree at one end, which may indicate a read error. The chain links TRBV7-2 to TRBJ2-7; TRBD1 matches 8 bases. Looked up from germline, CDR1 is SGHTA and CDR2 is FQGNSA. The CDR3 extends over 14 amino acids. The CDR3 protein is CASSTGTGGYEQCF. The CDR3 nucleotides are TGTGCCAGCAGCACCGGGACAGGTGGCTACGAGCAGTGCTTC.

This clonotype came up many times. The chain recombines TRBV4-1 with TRBJ2-2; TRBD1 or TRBD2 may be the D gene (6 bases each). The germline V gene encodes CDR1 MGHRA and CDR2 YSYEKL. The CDR3 is 15 residues long. Trimming pared 6 bases from V and 3 bases from J, leaving 14 bases between. DNA for the CDR3: TGCGCCAGCAGGCCGGGGGCCTCTTACACCGGGGAGCTGTTTTTT. Translating it yields CASRPGASYTGELFF.

This clonotype is classed as medium-sized (0.01 to 0.1%). V is TRBV3-1 and J is TRBJ2-3; D is unresolved. The CDR3 sequence is 14 residues long. The germline V gene encodes CDR1 LGHDT and CDR2 YNNKEL (reference sequence). Trimming stripped 0 bases from V and 1 base from J, with 5 bases between. The CDR3 loop is CASSQEPGTDTQYF. In DNA, the CDR3 is TGTGCCAGCAGCCAAGAACCCGGCACAGATACGCAGTATTTT.

This clonotype is classed as medium-sized. V gene TRBV5-1 combines with J gene TRBJ2-7, with D unclear. Germline V gives CDR1 SGHRS, CDR2 YFSETQ. CDR3 length equals 12 residues. V dropped 0 bases and J dropped 7 bases, with 8 bases sitting between them. The CDR3 region has the DNA TGCGCCAGCAGCTTGGCCCTATCGGAGCAGTACTTC. The encoded protein is CASSLALSEQYF.

This clonotype occurred many times. The rearrangement links TRBV6-1 to TRBJ1-1; 8 nucleotides match TRBD1. Trimming cost V 8 bases and J 0 bases; bases outside gene matches: 11. This CDR3 spans 16 amino acids. Germline CDR1 reads MNHNS; CDR2 reads SASEGT. In DNA form, the CDR3 reads TGTGCCAGCCCTCTGGAGGGACAGGCCCTGAACACTGAAGCTTTCTTT. It specifies CASPLEGQALNTEAFF.

This clonotype appeared a few times. The CDR3 DNA follows: TGTGCCAGCAGCTTAGGCTGGGCGGGTGAAGCTTTCTTT. This gives the protein CASSLGWAGEAFF. The V call is TRBV7-9, the J call TRBJ1-1; no clear D. V gave up 1 base and J gave up 7 bases, with 10 bases separating them. The V gene's germline CDR1 is SEHNR and CDR2 FQNEAQ (reference sequence). CDR3 length: 13 amino acids.

The chain links TRBV15 to TRBJ1-2; D is perhaps TRBD1 (6 bases). Germline CDR1 reads LNHNV; CDR2 reads YYDKDF (reference sequence). V lost 1 base and J 6 bases, leaving 18 bases between the germline ends. CDR3 size: 16 residues. The CDR3 sequence is CATSRGGGRGEDGYTF. The DNA of the CDR3 is TGTGCCACCAGCAGAGGAGGGGGACGGGGAGAAGATGGCTACACCTTC.

V is TRBV6-5 and J is TRBJ1-1; 12 positions match TRBD1. Germline assignment: CDR1 MNHEY and CDR2 SVGAGI. The CDR3 spans 17 residues. With 4 bases clipped from V and 5 bases from J, the junction kept 11 bases outside the gene matches. CDR3 in amino acids: CASSFSGTGGRRTEAFF. The CDR3 DNA reads TGTGCCAGCAGTTTTTCCGGGACAGGGGGCCGGAGAACTGAAGCTTTCTTT.

This clonotype is termed medium-sized. The chain combines TRBV20-1 with TRBJ2-7; 9 bases align to TRBD1. The germline gives CDR1 DFQATT, CDR2 SNEGSKA (reference sequence). The junction had 8 bases not matched to a gene; V was cut back by 5 bases and J by 3 bases. The CDR3 covers 14 residues. The CDR3 protein is CSAVSGTGYYEQYF. CDR3 nucleotides: TGCAGTGCTGTATCCGGGACAGGGTACTACGAGCAGTACTTC.

V gene TRBV30 combines with J gene TRBJ2-3; D might be TRBD1 (6 bases). Germline V gene lookup returns CDR1 GTSNPN and CDR2 SVGIG (reference sequence). Trimming removed 0 bases from V and 3 bases from J, with 13 bases in between. This CDR3 is 15 amino acids long. The CDR3 sequence is CAWSVLGRGTDTQYF. The CDR3 coding sequence is TGTGCCTGGAGTGTATTGGGCAGGGGTACAGATACGCAGTATTTT.

This clonotype was counted at least ten times. This chain uses TRBV4-1 with TRBJ1-2; maybe TRBD1 (5 bases). Germline V gene sequence: CDR1 MGHRA, CDR2 YSYEKL. The CDR3 spans 16 residues. Trimming cost V 4 bases and J 2 bases, with 17 bases left between them. CDR3 in DNA: TGCGCCAGCAGCCGGGGGAGACTAAACGACAACTATGGCTACACCTTC. Translated, it gives CASSRGRLNDNYGYTF.

Notes on this clonotype: This CDR3 fails to terminate in the conserved phenylalanine or tryptophan, so it likely reflects a read error. The DNA is left out, because the CDR3 cannot be placed on it with certainty; the CDR3 is given as TCRdb lists it. The chain carries TRBV6-5 and TRBJ1-5. The CDR3 is made up of 13 amino acids, end residues included. Germline values: CDR1 MNHEY, CDR2 SVGAGI. CDR3 amino acids: CASSYTANQPQQV.

This clonotype was counted at least ten times. This could be a read error, since a much larger clone is one nucleotide away. The V call is TRBV29-1, the J call TRBJ1-2; D remains unclear. The germline gives CDR1 SQVTM, CDR2 ANQGSEA. The CDR3 is 11 residues long. V lost 7 bases and J 1 base, leaving 7 bases between the germline ends. CDR3 region: CSGQDNYGYTF. CDR3 nucleotide sequence: TGCAGCGGTCAAGATAACTATGGCTACACCTTC.

This clonotype was detected only a few times. The chain links TRBV21-1 to TRBJ2-7; the DNA was not used to check the table's D call, TRBD2. TRBV21-1 is a pseudogene segment. The CDR3 has 15 residues. The CDR3 loop is CASSKGPAGVCEQYF. The CDR3, as DNA: TGTGCCAGCAGCAAAGGGCCAGCGGGAGTTTGCGAGCAGTACTTC.

This clonotype was seen a single time. The DNA of the CDR3 is TGTGCCAGCAGTCGTAATAGCTTCGAAGAGCAGTACTTC. This codes for CASSRNSFEEQYF. The V and J genes are TRBV11-3 and TRBJ2-7; D unresolved. This CDR3 region has 13 residues. The V gene's germline CDR1 is SGHNT and CDR2 YENEEA. Trimming shortened V by 6 bases and J by 7 bases, and 16 bases separated the two germline ends. The full variable domain, its missing parts supplied by reference TRBV11-3 and TRBJ2-7, is EAGVVQSPRYKIIEKKQPVAFWCNPISGHNTLYWYLQNLGQGPELLIRYENEEAVDDSQLPKDRFSAERLKGVDSTLKIQPAELGDSAVYLCASSRNSFEEQYFGPGTRLTVT.

The chain recombines TRBV28 with TRBJ2-1; 7 bases match TRBD2. Germline V gene sequence: CDR1 MDHEN, CDR2 SYDVKM. V dropped 3 bases and J dropped 0; count of bases not matched to a gene: 5. The CDR3 totals 16 residues. CDR3 in DNA: TGTGCCAGCAGTTTGGGGCGGGGGAGCTCCTACAATGAGCAGTTCTTC. Translated: CASSLGRGSSYNEQFF.

The V and J genes are TRBV20-1 and TRBJ2-3; D not resolved. The germline gives CDR1 DFQATT, CDR2 SNEGSKA (reference sequence). The CDR3 has 12 residues. With 5 bases removed from V and 7 bases from J, the gap between germline ends came to 13 bases. CDR3 bases: TGCAGTGCTTCCCTCGCCAGTAATACGCAGTATTTT. Translation gives CSASLASNTQYF.

This clonotype is deemed medium-sized (0.01 to 0.1%). This chain joins TRBV4-1 and TRBJ2-7; 9 bases fit TRBD1. The germline V gene encodes CDR1 MGHRA and CDR2 YSYEKL. This CDR3 comprises 16 residues. V lost 1 base and J lost 1; bases outside the gene matches: 5. CDR3 coding DNA: TGCGCCAGCAGCCAAGGTACAGGGGGCAGGTCCTACGAGCAGTACTTC. Encoded protein: CASSQGTGGRSYEQYF.

By share, this clonotype counts as medium-sized (0.01 to 0.1%). This chain connects TRBV7-3 to TRBJ2-3; maybe TRBD2 (6 bases). There are 12 residues in the CDR3. The V end was cut by 5 bases, the J end by 6 bases, with 9 bases between. CDR1 SGHTA and CDR2 FQGTGA come from the germline V gene. CDR3 in amino acids: CASSNGGDTQYF. CDR3 in DNA: TGTGCCAGCAGCAATGGGGGGGATACGCAGTATTTT.

By share, this clonotype ranks as medium-sized. The genes are TRBV5-6 and TRBJ2-7; tentative D call: TRBD1 (5 bases). CDR1 is SGHDT, CDR2 YYEEEE, per germline. V was shortened by 1 base and J by 5 bases, with 10 bases between the two germline ends. The CDR3 is made up of 13 amino acids. CDR3 sequence reads: CASSLRRAHEQYF. The DNA of the CDR3 is TGTGCCAGCAGCTTGCGCAGGGCCCACGAGCAGTACTTC.

Concerning this clonotype: The conserved final phenylalanine or tryptophan is absent from the CDR3, which likely points to a read error. V is TRBV4-1 and J is TRBJ1-2; D not certain. The CDR3 length is 20 residues. Germline CDR1 reads MGHRA; CDR2 reads YSYEKL. The CDR3 region is CANSQDPLGDEVASIYGYTL. CDR3 in DNA: TGCGCCAACAGCCAAGACCCCCTCGGCGATGAGGTCGCTTCAATCTATGGCTACACCTTA.

By share of the sample, this clonotype is medium-sized. For the CDR3, the DNA is TGCGCCAGCAGCCAGCCCGGGACTAACTATGGCTACACCTTC. Translated, it gives CASSQPGTNYGYTF. V gene TRBV4-1 combines with J gene TRBJ1-2; D remains unclear. Germline values: CDR1 MGHRA, CDR2 YSYEKL. The CDR3 extends over 14 amino acids. The ends were cut back, 3 bases at V and 0 bases at J, with 8 bases in the middle.